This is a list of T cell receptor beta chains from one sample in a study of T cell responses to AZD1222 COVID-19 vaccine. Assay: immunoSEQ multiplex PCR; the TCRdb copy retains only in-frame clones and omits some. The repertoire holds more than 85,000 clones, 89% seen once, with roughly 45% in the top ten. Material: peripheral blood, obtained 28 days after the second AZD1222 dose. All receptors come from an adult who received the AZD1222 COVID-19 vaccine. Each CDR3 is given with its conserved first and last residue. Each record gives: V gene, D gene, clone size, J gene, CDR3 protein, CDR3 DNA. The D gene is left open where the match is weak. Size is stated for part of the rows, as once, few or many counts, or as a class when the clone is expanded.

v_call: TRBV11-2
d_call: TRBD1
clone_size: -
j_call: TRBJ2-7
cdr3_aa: CASSPGDRGSDEQYF
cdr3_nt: TGTGCCAGCAGCCCCGGGGACAGGGGTTCTGACGAGCAGTACTTC

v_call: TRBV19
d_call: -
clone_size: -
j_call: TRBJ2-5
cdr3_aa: CASSIGGWETQYF
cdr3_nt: TGTGCCAGTAGTATAGGGGGCTGGGAGACCCAGTACTTC

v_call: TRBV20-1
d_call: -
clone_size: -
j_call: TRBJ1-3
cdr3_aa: CSASHEFSGNTIYF
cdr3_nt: TGCAGTGCTAGTCATGAATTCTCTGGAAACACCATATATTTT

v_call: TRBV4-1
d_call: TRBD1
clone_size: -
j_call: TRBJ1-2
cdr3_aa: CASSQAVDRAPHGYTF
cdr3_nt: TGCGCCAGCAGCCAGGCCGTAGACAGGGCTCCGCATGGCTACACCTTC

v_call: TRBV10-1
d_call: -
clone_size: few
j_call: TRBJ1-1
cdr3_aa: CASSNSGFMNTEAFF
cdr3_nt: TGCGCCAGCAGTAATTCCGGGTTCATGAACACTGAAGCTTTCTTT

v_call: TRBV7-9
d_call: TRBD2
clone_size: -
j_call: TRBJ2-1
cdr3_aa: CASILAGFGEQFF
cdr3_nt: TGTGCCAGCATTCTAGCGGGGTTTGGTGAGCAGTTCTTC

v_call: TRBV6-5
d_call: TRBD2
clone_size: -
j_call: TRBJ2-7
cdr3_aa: CASKSGSGGYEQYF
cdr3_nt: TGTGCCAGCAAGAGCGGGAGCGGGGGTTACGAGCAGTACTTC

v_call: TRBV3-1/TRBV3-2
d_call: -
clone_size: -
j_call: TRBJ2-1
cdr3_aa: CASSLSSYNEQFF
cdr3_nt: TGTGCCAGCAGCCTGAGCTCCTACAATGAGCAGTTCTTC

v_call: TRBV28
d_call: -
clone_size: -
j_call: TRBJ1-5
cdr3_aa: CASLRQTISNQPQHF
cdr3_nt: TGTGCCAGCCTTCGACAGACCATTAGCAATCAGCCCCAGCATTTT

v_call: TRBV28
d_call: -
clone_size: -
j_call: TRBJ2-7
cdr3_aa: CASSWKQGKDEQYF
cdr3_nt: TGTGCCAGCAGTTGGAAGCAAGGGAAAGACGAGCAGTACTTC

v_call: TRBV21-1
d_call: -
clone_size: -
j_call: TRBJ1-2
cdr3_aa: CASSAPGQGPYGYTF
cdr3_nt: TGTGCCAGCAGCGCGCCGGGACAGGGACCCTATGGCTACACCTTC

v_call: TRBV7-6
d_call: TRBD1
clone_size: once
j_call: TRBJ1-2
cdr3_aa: CASSSQTGGNYGYTF
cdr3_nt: TGTGCCAGCAGCTCCCAAACAGGGGGGAACTATGGCTACACCTTC

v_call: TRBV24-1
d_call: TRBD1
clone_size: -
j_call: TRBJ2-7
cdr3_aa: CATSDSGTGDSYEQYF
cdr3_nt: TGTGCCACCAGTGATTCCGGGACAGGGGATTCCTACGAGCAGTACTTC

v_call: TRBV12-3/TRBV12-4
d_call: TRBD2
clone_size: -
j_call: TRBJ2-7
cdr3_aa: CASTPREAEEQYF
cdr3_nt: TGTGCCAGCACCCCCCGGGAGGCTGAAGAACAGTACTTC

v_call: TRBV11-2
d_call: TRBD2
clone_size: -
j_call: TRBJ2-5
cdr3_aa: CASSLDPAGDETQYF
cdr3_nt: TGTGCCAGCAGCTTAGACCCAGCGGGAGATGAGACCCAGTACTTC

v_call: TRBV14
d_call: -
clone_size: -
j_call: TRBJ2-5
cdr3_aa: CASSQDPGWSQETQYF
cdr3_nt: TGTGCCAGCAGCCAAGATCCCGGGTGGTCCCAAGAGACCCAGTACTTC

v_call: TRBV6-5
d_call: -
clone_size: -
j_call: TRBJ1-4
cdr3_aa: CASKARGTNEKLFF
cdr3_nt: TGTGCCAGCAAAGCCCGGGGGACTAATGAAAAACTGTTTTTT

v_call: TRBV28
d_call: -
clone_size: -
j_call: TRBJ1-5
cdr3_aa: CASSWGTGQPQHF
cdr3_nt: TGTGCCAGCAGCTGGGGAACGGGGCAGCCCCAGCATTTT

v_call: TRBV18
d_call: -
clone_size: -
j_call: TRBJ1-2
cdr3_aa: CASSPYLGGYTF
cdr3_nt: TGTGCCAGCTCACCATACCTGGGGGGCTACACCTTC

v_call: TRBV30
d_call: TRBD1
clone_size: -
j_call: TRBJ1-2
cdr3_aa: CAWTISGTGYGYTF
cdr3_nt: TGTGCCTGGACCATTTCCGGGACAGGATATGGCTACACCTTC

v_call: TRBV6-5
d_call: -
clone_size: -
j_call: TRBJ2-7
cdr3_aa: CASSPPGYAYEQYF
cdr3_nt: TGTGCCAGCAGTCCGCCCGGCTATGCGTACGAGCAGTACTTC

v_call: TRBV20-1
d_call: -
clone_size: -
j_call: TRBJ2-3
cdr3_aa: CSARLSDTQYF
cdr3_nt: TGCAGTGCTAGACTCTCAGATACGCAGTATTTT

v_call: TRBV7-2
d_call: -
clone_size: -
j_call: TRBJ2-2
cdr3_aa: CASLPGGGGRNTGELFF
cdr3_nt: TGTGCCAGCCTTCCCGGGGGAGGGGGACGTAACACCGGGGAGCTGTTTTTT

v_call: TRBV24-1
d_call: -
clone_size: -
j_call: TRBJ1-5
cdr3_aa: CATADGQRNQPQHF
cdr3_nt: TGTGCCACTGCTGACGGACAAAGAAATCAGCCCCAGCATTTT

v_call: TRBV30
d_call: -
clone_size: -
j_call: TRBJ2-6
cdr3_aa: CAWSKTGRWSSGANVLTF
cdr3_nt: TGTGCCTGGAGTAAGACAGGGAGGTGGAGCTCTGGGGCCAACGTCCTGACTTTC

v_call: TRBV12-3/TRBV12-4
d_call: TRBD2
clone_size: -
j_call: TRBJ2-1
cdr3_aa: CASGLAGINEQFF
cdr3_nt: TGTGCCAGTGGACTAGCGGGAATCAATGAGCAGTTCTTC

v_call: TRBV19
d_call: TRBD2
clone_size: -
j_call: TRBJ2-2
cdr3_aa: CASSPRGLAGAGELFF
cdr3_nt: TGTGCCAGTAGTCCCCGAGGACTAGCGGGAGCCGGGGAGCTGTTTTTT

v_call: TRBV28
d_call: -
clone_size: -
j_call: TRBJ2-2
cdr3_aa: CASSLGQVGTGELFF
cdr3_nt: TGTGCCAGCAGTTTAGGCCAGGTGGGAACCGGGGAGCTGTTTTTT

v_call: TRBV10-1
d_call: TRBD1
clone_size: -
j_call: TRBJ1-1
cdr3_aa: CASSLTTGTGKNTEAFF
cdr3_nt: TGCGCCAGCAGCCTAACAACCGGGACAGGGAAGAACACTGAAGCTTTCTTT

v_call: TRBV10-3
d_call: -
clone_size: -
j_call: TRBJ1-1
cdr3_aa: CAISERQANTEAFF
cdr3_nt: TGTGCCATCAGTGAGAGACAGGCGAACACTGAAGCTTTCTTT

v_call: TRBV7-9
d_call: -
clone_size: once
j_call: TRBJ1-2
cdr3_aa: CASSDQGAYGYTF
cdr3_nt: TGTGCCAGCAGCGACCAGGGAGCTTATGGCTACACCTTC

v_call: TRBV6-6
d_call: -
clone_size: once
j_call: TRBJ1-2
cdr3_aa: CASSYRGSGEGYTF
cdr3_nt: TGTGCCAGCAGTTATAGGGGGAGTGGGGAGGGCTACACCTTC

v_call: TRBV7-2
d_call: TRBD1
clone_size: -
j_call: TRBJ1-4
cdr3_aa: CASSPTGPNEKLFF
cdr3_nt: TGTGCCAGCAGCCCGACAGGGCCTAATGAAAAACTGTTTTTT

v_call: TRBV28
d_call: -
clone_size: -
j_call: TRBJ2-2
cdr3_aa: CASSFGIGLFF
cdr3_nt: TGTGCCAGCAGTTTTGGTATCGGGCTGTTTTTT

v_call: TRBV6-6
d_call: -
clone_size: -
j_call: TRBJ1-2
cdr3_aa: CASSYGGYGYTF
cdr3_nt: TGTGCCAGCAGTTATGGGGGCTATGGCTACACCTTC

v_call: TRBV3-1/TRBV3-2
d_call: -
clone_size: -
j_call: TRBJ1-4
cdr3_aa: CASSQDRSWGLFF
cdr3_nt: TGTGCCAGCAGCCAAGATCGGTCGTGGGGGCTGTTTTTT

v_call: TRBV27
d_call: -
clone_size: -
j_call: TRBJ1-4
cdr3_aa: CASSFRTSTNEKLFF
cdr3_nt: TGTGCCAGCAGTTTCCGGACATCAACTAATGAAAAACTGTTTTTT

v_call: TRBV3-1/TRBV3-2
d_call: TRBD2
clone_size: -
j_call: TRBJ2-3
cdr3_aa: CASSQDSGRGTDTQYF
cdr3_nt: TGTGCCAGCAGCCAAGATAGCGGGAGGGGCACAGATACGCAGTATTTT

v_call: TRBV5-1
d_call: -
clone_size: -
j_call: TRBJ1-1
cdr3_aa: CASSLNTGRNTEAFF
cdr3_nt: TGCGCCAGCAGCTTGAACACGGGAAGGAACACTGAAGCTTTCTTT

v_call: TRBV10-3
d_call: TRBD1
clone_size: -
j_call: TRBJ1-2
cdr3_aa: CAISESGTRGGYTF
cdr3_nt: TGTGCCATCAGTGAGTCGGGGACCAGGGGGGGCTACACCTTC

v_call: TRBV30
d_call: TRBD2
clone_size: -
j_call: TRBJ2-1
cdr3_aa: CARGGSGYNEQFF
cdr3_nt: TGTGCCCGAGGCGGTAGCGGGTACAATGAGCAGTTCTTC

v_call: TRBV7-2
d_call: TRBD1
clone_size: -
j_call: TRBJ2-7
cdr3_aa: CASSRDRVSYEQYF
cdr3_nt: TGTGCCAGCAGCAGAGACAGGGTCTCCTACGAGCAGTACTTC

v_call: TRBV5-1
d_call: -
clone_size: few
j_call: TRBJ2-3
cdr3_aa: CASSYGTDTQYF
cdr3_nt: TGCGCCAGCAGCTACGGCACAGATACGCAGTATTTT

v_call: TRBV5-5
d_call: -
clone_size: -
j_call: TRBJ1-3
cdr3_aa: CASSLGSGNTIYF
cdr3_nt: TGTGCCAGCAGCTTGGGGTCGGGAAACACCATATATTTT

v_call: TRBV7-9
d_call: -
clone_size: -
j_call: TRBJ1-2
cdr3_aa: CASRPSGRTYGYTF
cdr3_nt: TGTGCCAGCAGGCCCTCGGGACGGACTTATGGCTACACCTTC

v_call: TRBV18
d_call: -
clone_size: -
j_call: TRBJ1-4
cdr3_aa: CASSPAQGEEKLFF
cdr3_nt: TGTGCCAGCTCACCGGCACAGGGTGAAGAAAAACTGTTTTTT

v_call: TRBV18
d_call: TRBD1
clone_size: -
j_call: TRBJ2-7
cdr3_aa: CASSRQGYYEQYF
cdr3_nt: TGTGCCAGCTCACGACAGGGGTACTACGAGCAGTACTTC

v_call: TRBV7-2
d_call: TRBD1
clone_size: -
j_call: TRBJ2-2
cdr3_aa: CASSSGWDRGSTGELFF
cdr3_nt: TGTGCCAGCAGCTCAGGGTGGGACAGGGGAAGTACCGGGGAGCTGTTTTTT

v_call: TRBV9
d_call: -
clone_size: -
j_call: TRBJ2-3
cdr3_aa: CASSVAGFTDTQYF
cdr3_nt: TGTGCCAGCAGCGTAGCGGGATTCACAGATACGCAGTATTTT

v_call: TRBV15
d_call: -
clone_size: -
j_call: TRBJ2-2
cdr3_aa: CATSWDHAGELFF
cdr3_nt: TGTGCCACCTCGTGGGATCACGCCGGGGAGCTGTTTTTT

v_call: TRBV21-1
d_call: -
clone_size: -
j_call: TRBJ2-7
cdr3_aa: CASSKGGTGRGLDEQYF
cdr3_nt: TGTGCCAGCAGCAAAGGTGGAACGGGCAGGGGGCTGGATGAGCAGTACTTC

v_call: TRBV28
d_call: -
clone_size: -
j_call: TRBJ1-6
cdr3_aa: CASSHRDLGNSPLHF
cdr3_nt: TGTGCCAGCAGTCATAGGGACCTGGGGAATTCACCCCTCCACTTT

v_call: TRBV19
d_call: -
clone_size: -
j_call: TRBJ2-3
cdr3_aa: CASSTIAAGTDTQYF
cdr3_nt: TGTGCCAGTAGTACAATAGCGGCAGGCACAGATACGCAGTATTTT

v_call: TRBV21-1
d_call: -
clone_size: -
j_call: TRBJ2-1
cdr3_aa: CASRDRKGGRLATYNEQFF
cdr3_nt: TGTGCCAGCAGGGACAGGAAAGGAGGGAGACTAGCGACCTACAATGAGCAGTTCTTC

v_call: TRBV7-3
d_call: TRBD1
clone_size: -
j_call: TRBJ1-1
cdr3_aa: CASSQVPGQRSKGTEAFF
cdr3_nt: TGTGCCAGCAGCCAAGTCCCGGGACAGCGGTCAAAGGGCACTGAAGCTTTCTTT

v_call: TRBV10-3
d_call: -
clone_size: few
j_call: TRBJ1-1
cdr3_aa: CAISESPQTNTEAFF
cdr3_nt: TGTGCCATCAGTGAGAGTCCCCAGACCAACACTGAAGCTTTCTTT